This T cell receptor (beta chain) stems from a study of T cells of healthy individuals. TCRdb reanalysed the 5' RACE reads using MiXCR and keeps one entry per CDR3 protein. The sample holds about 100,000 distinct CDR3 sequences, 17% seen once. CDR1 and CDR2 from the germline V gene are SEHNR and FQNEAQ (reference sequence). Trimming removed 6 bases at V and 4 bases at J, with 18 bases between. There are 16 residues in the CDR3. This clonotype came up a few times. The chain uses TRBV7-9 and TRBJ2-2; a weak D match, TRBD2 (5 bases). This receptor was obtained from a human donor in good health. The CDR3 nucleotides read TGTGCCAGCAGGCCCCCGGGGTTTGCCGGCACCGGGGAGCTGTTTTTT. Translated: CASRPPGFAGTGELFF.